This TCR beta chain derives from a study of cytomegalovirus exposure and HLA in healthy donors. Germline V gene sequence: CDR1 ENHRY, CDR2 SYGVKD. The CDR3 runs 15 residues. Trimming removed 3 bases from V and 4 bases from J, with 13 bases in between. The PCR contained 60 Vbeta and 13 Jbeta primers. The table came from immunoSEQ multiplex PCR; TCRdb's copy has only in-frame clones and leaves some out. Here the sample spans over 150,000 clones, around 77% being singletons. Nominal health characterized the donors when sampled, though unrecorded immune exposures were likely. On this clone: The antigen remains undetermined.

Study-wide points: A later analysis showed HLA-associated TCR beta chains outstripping equally common others in clonal expansion. Across donors, most TCRs were seen rarely, yet some public ones were widespread. A few of the chains that were CMV-associated were confirmed in vitro to be specific for CMV antigens.

The sequence came from a young woman in good health and CMV-seronegative. The chain links TRBV10-3 to TRBJ1-5; D is perhaps TRBD1 (5 bases). Source material: PBMCs. In DNA form, the CDR3 reads TGTGCCATCAGTGATTACGACAGCCTGAATCAGCCCCAGCATTTT. Its translation: CAISDYDSLNQPQHF.